This TCR beta chain came from a study of CD8+CD57+ T cells in acquired aplastic anemia. Broader study findings: Patients versus controls showed no significant CD8+ Simpson's diversity difference.

Per germline, CDR1 SGHDT and CDR2 YYEEEE. This CDR3 comprises 14 residues. J lost 5 bases, V lost 2 bases, and 2 bases had no gene match. Previously, flow cytometry had revealed CD8+CD57+ cell expansion in the patients chosen for sequencing. Severe acquired aplastic anemia was present in all patients. Genomic DNA, serving as template, underwent TCR beta VDJ and CDR3 profiling. TCRdb re-called the reads through MiXCR, storing one row per CDR3 protein. This table holds 100,000 to 150,000 distinct CDR3 sequences, approximately 41% found once. A remark on this clonotype: Its antigen is undetermined. This may come from a read error, since a much larger clone is one base off. The conserved phenylalanine or tryptophan normally closing the CDR3 is absent here, so this likely arose from a read error.

Sample: sorted CD4+, CD8+, or CD8+CD57+ T cells (not recorded which) from PBMCs. This chain links TRBV5-6 with TRBJ2-5, with 11 positions matching TRBD2. The TCR was taken from a human donor with aplastic anemia. The CDR3 here is CASSFSGGAETQYS. The CDR3 DNA is TGTGCCAGCAGCTTTAGCGGGGGGGCTGAGACCCAGTACTCC.